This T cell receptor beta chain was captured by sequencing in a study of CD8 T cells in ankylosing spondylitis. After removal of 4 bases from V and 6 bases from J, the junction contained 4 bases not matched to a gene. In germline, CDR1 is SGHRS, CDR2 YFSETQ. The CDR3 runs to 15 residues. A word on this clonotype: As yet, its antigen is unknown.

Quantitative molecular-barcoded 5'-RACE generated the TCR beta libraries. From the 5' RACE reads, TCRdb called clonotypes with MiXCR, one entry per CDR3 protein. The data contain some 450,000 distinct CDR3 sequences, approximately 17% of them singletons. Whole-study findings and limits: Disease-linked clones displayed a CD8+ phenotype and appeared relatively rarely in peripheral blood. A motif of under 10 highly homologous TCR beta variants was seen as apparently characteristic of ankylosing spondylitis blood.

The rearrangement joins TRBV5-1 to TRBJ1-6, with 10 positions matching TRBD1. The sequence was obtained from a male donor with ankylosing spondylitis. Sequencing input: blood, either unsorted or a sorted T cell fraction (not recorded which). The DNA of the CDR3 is TGCGCCAGCAGCCTTGGACAGGGGGGTAATTCACCCCTCCACTTT. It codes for CASSLGQGGNSPLHF.